The clone carrying this T cell receptor (beta chain) showed up many times. Its target is not known. These data are taken from a study of blood T cells in healthy people across ages. The use of a sample-barcoded 5' primer and a J-beta primer mix characterized a second PCR of about 7 to 12 cycles. Every cDNA was tagged by a template-switch adaptor with 12 random nucleotides. TCRdb processed the 5' RACE reads anew with MiXCR; each CDR3 protein has one entry. Seen here are approximately 700,000 distinct CDR3 sequences, 32% observed once, and the top ten hold approximately 15%. The germline V gene has CDR1 PRHDT and CDR2 FYEKMQ (reference sequence). V dropped 3 bases and J dropped 2 bases, with 9 bases sitting between them. This CDR3 spans 14 amino acids. The study's findings and limits: Comparison with aged donors showed that long-lived donors had more naive CD4+ cells and higher diversity. Age brought a roughly linear fall in TCR beta diversity measured per million T cells. With unsorted PBMCs, a conclusive comparison of naive versus antigen-experienced cells was not possible.

The J gene is TRBJ2-3, the V gene TRBV13, with TRBD2 as a possible D gene (6 bases). The sequencing input was blood. The sequence derives from an elderly woman in good health. CDR3 nucleotides: TGTGCCAGCAGCTTCAGGACTACCACAGATACGCAGTATTTT. Translating gives CASSFRTTTDTQYF.